The rows below give T cell receptor beta chains drawn from one sample of a study of cytomegalovirus exposure and HLA in healthy donors. The table came from immunoSEQ multiplex PCR; TCRdb's copy has only in-frame clones and leaves some out. The profile covers 110,000 or so clones, with 65% to 90% appearing a single time and 6% to 8% taken by the ten largest. Sequenced: PBMCs. The receptors shown here come from a man aged 30 to 45 in good health and CMV-seropositive. Both conserved end residues are trimmed from each CDR3.

V gene | CDR3 protein
TRBV15 | ATSRDPGSNQPQH
TRBV5-6 | ASSLPGTANSPLH
TRBV6-6 | ASSYSEGGFDEQY
TRBV5-4 | AATGVGRNTIY
TRBV7-7 | ASSLGGSDSYEQY
TRBV5-4 | ASSLSPRQDQETQY
TRBV15 | ATSRDWAQAF
TRBV29-1 | SVEAGQTVNTEAF
TRBV12-5 | ASGFSETQY
TRBV4-1 | ASSQVHSIEELF
TRBV7-9 | ASSFTQGSGNTIY
TRBV30 | AWRGPGDPYEQY
TRBV28 | ASSPGTGSNQPQH
TRBV6-1 | AISDVQGAEDTQY
TRBV6-5 | ASSYSGLNEQY
TRBV7-2 | ASSLVGQGAEAF
TRBV2 | ASSVETQY
TRBV9 | ASSVGAGNQPQH
TRBV19 | ASSVDRPSGTQH
TRBV5-1 | ASSLTTVFAEAF
TRBV6-1 | AAHPQGPRQPQH
TRBV13 | ASSRGRGENTIY
TRBV7-9 | ASTVSWDTSYEQY
TRBV18 | ASSPGQSAETQY
TRBV30 | AWSVQSSNQPQH
TRBV30 | ASSSDTQY
TRBV6-5 | ASSLAEWDYEQY
TRBV15 | ATSRDRGTGGSYEQY
TRBV5-1 | ASSFLAGGPTYNEQF
TRBV7-2 | ASSGGVGETQY
TRBV30 | AWSGSTAETQY
TRBV9 | ASSVTGGDTQY
TRBV7-3 | ASSSRRSLAGGRGGIRH
TRBV28 | ASSFPGTGTNYGYT
TRBV6-1 | ASSELGGGQGNQPQH
TRBV5-4 | ASSRGGSAGAGDEQF
TRBV4-3 | ASSPGTGHLSYNSPLH
TRBV15 | ATSPNTLYGIPAYEQY